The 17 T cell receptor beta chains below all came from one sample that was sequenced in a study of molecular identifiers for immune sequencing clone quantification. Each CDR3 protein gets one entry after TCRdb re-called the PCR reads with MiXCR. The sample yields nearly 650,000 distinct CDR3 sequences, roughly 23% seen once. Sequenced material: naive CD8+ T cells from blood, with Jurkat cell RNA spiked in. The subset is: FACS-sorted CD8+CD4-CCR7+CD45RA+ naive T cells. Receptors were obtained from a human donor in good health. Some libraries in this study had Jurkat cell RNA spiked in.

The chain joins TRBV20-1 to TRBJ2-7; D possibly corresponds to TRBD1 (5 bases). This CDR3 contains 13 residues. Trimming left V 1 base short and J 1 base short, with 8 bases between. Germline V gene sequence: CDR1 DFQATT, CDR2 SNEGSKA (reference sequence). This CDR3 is CSARVKGSYEQYF. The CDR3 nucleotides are TGCAGTGCTAGAGTGAAGGGGTCCTACGAGCAGTACTTC.

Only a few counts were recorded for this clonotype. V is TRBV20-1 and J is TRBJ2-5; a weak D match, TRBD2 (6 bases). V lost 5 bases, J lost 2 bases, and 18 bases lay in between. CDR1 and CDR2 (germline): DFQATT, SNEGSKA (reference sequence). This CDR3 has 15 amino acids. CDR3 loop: CSAPVESGRQETQYF. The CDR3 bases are TGCAGTGCTCCTGTCGAGAGCGGGCGTCAAGAGACCCAGTACTTC.

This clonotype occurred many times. Written as DNA, the CDR3 is TGTGCCAGCGCGGCCCTATCTGGGGCCAACGTCCTGACTTTC. The encoded protein is CASAALSGANVLTF. The chain combines TRBV6-2 or TRBV6-3 with TRBJ2-6; D gene ambiguous. Deletions cut 8 bases from V and 1 base from J, with 9 bases between. The CDR3 consists of 14 residues. The germline CDR1 and CDR2 sequences are MNHEY and SVGEGT.

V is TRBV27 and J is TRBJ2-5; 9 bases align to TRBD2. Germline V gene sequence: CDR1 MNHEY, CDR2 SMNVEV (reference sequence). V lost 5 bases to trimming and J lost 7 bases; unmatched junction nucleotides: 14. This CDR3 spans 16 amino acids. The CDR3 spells CASSPLAGVGPGTQYF. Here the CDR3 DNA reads TGTGCCAGCAGTCCTTTAGCGGGAGTGGGACCCGGGACCCAGTACTTC.

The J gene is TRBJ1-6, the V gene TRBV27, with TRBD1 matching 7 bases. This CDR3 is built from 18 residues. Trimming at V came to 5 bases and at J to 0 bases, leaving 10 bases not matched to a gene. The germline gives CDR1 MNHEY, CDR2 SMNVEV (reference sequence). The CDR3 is CASSTRDSRSSYNSPLHF. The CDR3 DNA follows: TGTGCCAGCAGTACCCGGGACAGCCGAAGCTCCTATAATTCACCCCTCCACTTT.

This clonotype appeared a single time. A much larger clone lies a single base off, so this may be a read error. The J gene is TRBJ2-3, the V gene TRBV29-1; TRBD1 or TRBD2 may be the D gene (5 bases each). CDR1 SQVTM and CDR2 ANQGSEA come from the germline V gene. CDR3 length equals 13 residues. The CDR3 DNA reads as TGCAGCGTCCCGGGACGGTTCACAGATATGCAGTATTTT. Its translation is CSVPGRFTDMQYF.

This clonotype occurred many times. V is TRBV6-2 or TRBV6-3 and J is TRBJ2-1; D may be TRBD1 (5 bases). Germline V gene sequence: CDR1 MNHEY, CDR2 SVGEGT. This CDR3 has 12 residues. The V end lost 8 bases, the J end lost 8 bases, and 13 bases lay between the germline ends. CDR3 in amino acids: CASLNGAHEQFF. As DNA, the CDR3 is TGTGCCAGCTTAAATGGGGCACATGAGCAGTTCTTC.

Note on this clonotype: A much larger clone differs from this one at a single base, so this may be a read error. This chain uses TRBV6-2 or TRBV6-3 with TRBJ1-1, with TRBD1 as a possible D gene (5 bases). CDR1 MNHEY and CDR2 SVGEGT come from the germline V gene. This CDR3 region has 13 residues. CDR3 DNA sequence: TGTGCCAGCAGTTACTCGATCGGGACTGAAGCTCTCTTT. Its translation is CASSYSIGTEALF.

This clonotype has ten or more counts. As DNA, the CDR3 is TGCGCCAGCAGCCGCCTACAGACAGGGACTAATGAAAAACTGTTTTTT. This gives the protein CASSRLQTGTNEKLFF. The J gene is TRBJ1-4, the V gene TRBV4-3; TRBD1 aligns across 7 bases. Germline V gene lookup returns CDR1 LGHNA and CDR2 YSLEER. The ends lost 4 bases at V and 2 bases at J; junction bases unmatched: 7. There are 16 residues in the CDR3.

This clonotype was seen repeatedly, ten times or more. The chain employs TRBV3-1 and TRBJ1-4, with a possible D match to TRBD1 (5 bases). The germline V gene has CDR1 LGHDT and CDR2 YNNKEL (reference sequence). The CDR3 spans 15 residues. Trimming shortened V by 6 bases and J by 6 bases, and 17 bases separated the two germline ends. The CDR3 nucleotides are TGTGCCAGCAGGAACTTAAGTCAGGGAGATGAAAAACTGTTTTTT. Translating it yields CASRNLSQGDEKLFF.

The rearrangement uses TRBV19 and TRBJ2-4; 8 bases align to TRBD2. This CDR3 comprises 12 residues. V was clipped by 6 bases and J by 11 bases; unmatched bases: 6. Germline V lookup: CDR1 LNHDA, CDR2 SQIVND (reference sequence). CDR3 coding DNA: TGTGCCAGTAGCCCCGGGGGGGGCGTTCAGTACTTC. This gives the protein CASSPGGGVQYF.

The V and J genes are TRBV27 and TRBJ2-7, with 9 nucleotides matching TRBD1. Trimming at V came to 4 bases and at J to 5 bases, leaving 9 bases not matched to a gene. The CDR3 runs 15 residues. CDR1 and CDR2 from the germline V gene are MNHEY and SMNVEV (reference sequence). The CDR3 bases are TGTGCCAGCAGTTCCCATACAGGGGGCGCGGACGAGCAGTACTTC. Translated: CASSSHTGGADEQYF.

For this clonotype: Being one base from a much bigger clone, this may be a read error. CDR3 sequence: CASSYITTEASF. DNA for the CDR3: TGTGCCAGCAGTTACATAACGACCGAAGCTTCCTTT. V usage is TRBV6-6 and J usage is TRBJ1-1, with D unresolved. The CDR3 totals 12 residues. Per the germline V gene, CDR1 is MNHNY and CDR2 is SVGAGI (reference sequence).

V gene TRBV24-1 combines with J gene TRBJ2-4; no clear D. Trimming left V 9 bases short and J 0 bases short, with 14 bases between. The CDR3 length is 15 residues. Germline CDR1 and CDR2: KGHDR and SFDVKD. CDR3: CATPYTLLAKNIQYF. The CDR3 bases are TGTGCCACCCCCTACACCCTGTTAGCCAAAAACATTCAGTACTTC.

The CDR3 here is CATSDSLAPPDTQYF. CDR3 sequence (DNA): TGTGCCACCAGTGATTCCCTCGCCCCCCCAGATACGCAGTATTTT. The chain joins TRBV24-1 to TRBJ2-3; D call uncertain. CDR3 length: 15 amino acids. The germline CDR1 and CDR2 sequences are KGHDR and SFDVKD. V was trimmed by 2 bases and J by 4 bases, leaving 12 bases between them.

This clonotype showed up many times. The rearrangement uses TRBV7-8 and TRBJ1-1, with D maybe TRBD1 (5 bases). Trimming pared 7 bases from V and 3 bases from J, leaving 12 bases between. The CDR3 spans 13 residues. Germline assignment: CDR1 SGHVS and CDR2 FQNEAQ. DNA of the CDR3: TGTGCCAGCACCCCAACAGGATACACTGAAGCTTTCTTT. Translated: CASTPTGYTEAFF.

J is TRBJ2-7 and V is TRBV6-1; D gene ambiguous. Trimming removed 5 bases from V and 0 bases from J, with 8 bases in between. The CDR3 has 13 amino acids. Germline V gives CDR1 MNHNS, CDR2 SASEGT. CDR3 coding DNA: TGTGCCAGCAGTACCTTAGGCTCCTACGAGCAGTACTTC. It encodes CASSTLGSYEQYF.